These 23 T cell receptor beta chains share one sample of origin, sequenced in a study of blood T cells in healthy people across ages. A second about 6 to 11 cycle PCR used barcoded and J-beta primers. TCRdb recomputed calls from the 5' RACE reads with MiXCR, one row per CDR3 protein. The sample lists about 780,000 distinct CDR3 sequences, 35% to 60% occurring once. The sample taken for sequencing was blood. The receptors shown here come from an elderly man in good health.

This clonotype was detected a few times. The chain links TRBV29-1 to TRBJ2-7; 12 bases line up with TRBD1. Trimming at V came to 3 bases and at J to 5 bases, leaving 5 bases not matched to a gene. There are 14 residues in the CDR3. Germline CDR1 and CDR2: SQVTM and ANQGSEA. The CDR3 region has the DNA TGCAGCGTTGAGCTGGGACAGGGGGCGGACGAGCAGTACTTC. Its protein is CSVELGQGADEQYF.

This chain connects TRBV20-1 to TRBJ1-1; 7 bases line up with TRBD1. J was trimmed by 5 bases and V by 5 bases; bases with no gene match: 8. Germline V lookup: CDR1 DFQATT, CDR2 SNEGSKA (reference sequence). The CDR3 runs to 13 residues. CDR3 DNA: TGCAGTGCTTCCACAGGGGCCCAAACTGAAGCTTTCTTT. Amino acid sequence: CSASTGAQTEAFF.

The chain recombines TRBV11-1 with TRBJ2-3; 8 bases are shared with TRBD1. The V segment lost 5 bases and the J segment 10 bases; nucleotides outside the gene matches: 2. The CDR3 is 11 residues long. Germline V CDR1 and CDR2: SGHAT, FQDESV (reference sequence). Written as DNA, the CDR3 is TGTGCCAGCAGCCGACAGGGGTCGCAGTATTTT. As protein: CASSRQGSQYF. Full variable domain (outside the CDR3, taken from reference TRBV11-1 and TRBJ2-3): EAEVAQSPRYKITEKSQAVAFWCDPISGHATLYWYRQILGQGPELLVQFQDESVVDDSQLPKDRFSAERLKGVDSTLKIQPAELGDSAMYLCASSRQGSQYFGPGTRLTVL.

The genes are TRBV5-4 and TRBJ2-5; D remains ambiguous. V shed 3 bases and J shed 4 bases, with 13 bases lying between them. The germline gives CDR1 SGHNT, CDR2 YYREEE (reference sequence). This CDR3 region has 14 residues. The CDR3, as DNA: TGTGCCAGCAGCTCGGCGTCAGGTCGAGAGACCCAGTACTTC. It encodes CASSSASGRETQYF.

This clonotype was observed at least ten times. The V and J genes are TRBV20-1 and TRBJ2-3; a weak D match, TRBD2 (6 bases). Trimming pared 0 bases from V and 8 bases from J, leaving 18 bases between. The CDR3 has 15 residues. CDR1 DFQATT and CDR2 SNEGSKA come from the germline V gene (reference sequence). The CDR3 spells CSARDHGGMTGTQYF. The DNA for the CDR3 is TGCAGTGCTAGAGATCACGGCGGGATGACGGGTACGCAGTATTTT.

This clonotype has only a few counts. The chain employs TRBV4-3 and TRBJ2-2; D gene uncertain. The V end was cut by 0 bases, the J end by 6 bases, with 11 bases between. Germline V gene sequence: CDR1 LGHNA, CDR2 YSLEER. The CDR3 extends over 15 amino acids. The CDR3 region is CASSQEPTTAGELFF. CDR3 nucleotide sequence: TGCGCCAGCAGCCAAGAACCCACCACGGCCGGGGAGCTGTTTTTT.

In this sample, this clonotype turned up a few times. The chain couples TRBV5-1 to TRBJ1-4; 7 nucleotides agree with TRBD1. This CDR3 is built from 17 residues. V dropped 3 bases and J dropped 10; count of bases not matched to a gene: 18. CDR1 and CDR2 (germline): SGHRS, YFSETQ. The CDR3 sequence is CASSSRQGVSAEPKLFF. Here the CDR3 DNA reads TGCGCCAGCAGCTCCCGACAGGGCGTCTCCGCGGAACCAAAACTGTTTTTT. Looking up the rest from reference TRBV5-1 and TRBJ1-4 gives the full variable domain: KAGVTQTPRYLIKTRGQQVTLSCSPISGHRSVSWYQQTPGQGLQFLFEYFSETQRNKGNFPGRFSGRQFSNSRSEMNVSTLELGDSALYLCASSSRQGVSAEPKLFFGSGTQLSVL.

The chain has TRBV18 and TRBJ2-5; TRBD2 is a possible D gene (6 bases). There are 14 residues in the CDR3. Germline values: CDR1 KGHSH, CDR2 LQKENI. V shed 0 bases and J shed 12 bases, with 17 bases lying between them. This chain's CDR3 is CASSPPLDGGEKYF. CDR3 in DNA: TGTGCCAGCTCACCACCGTTGGACGGAGGGGAGAAGTACTTC.

In its sample, this clonotype was seen a few times. The chain carries TRBV4-3 and TRBJ2-5, with D maybe TRBD2 (5 bases). CDR3 length equals 14 residues. V lost 1 base, J lost 5 bases, and 11 bases lay in between. Germline V gives CDR1 LGHNA, CDR2 YSLEER. The CDR3 reads CASSQAGLAETQYF. The CDR3 DNA follows: TGCGCCAGCAGCCAAGCCGGGCTAGCTGAGACCCAGTACTTC.

The J gene is TRBJ1-1, the V gene TRBV6-1; the match to TRBD1 covers 9 bases. Germline V gene data show CDR1 as MNHNS and CDR2 as SASEGT. CDR3 length: 11 amino acids. The V gene end was trimmed by 7 bases and the J gene end by 12 bases; junction bases not matched to a gene: 6. The CDR3 region is CASTQGQGTFF. As DNA, the CDR3 is TGTGCCAGCACCCAAGGACAGGGGACTTTCTTT.

The rearrangement uses TRBV6-4 and TRBJ2-3; D might be TRBD2 (5 bases). V was clipped by 8 bases and J by 6 bases, with 15 bases between them. CDR1 is MRHNA, CDR2 SNTAGT, per germline. This CDR3 comprises 13 residues. The CDR3 loop reads CASGARVTDTQYF. In DNA form, the CDR3 reads TGTGCCAGCGGTGCGCGGGTTACGGATACGCAGTATTTT.

Many counts were recorded for this clonotype. This chain connects TRBV7-2 to TRBJ1-2, with D perhaps matching TRBD1 (5 bases). There are 14 residues in the CDR3. Per germline, CDR1 SGHTA and CDR2 FQGNSA. Trimming removed 2 bases at V and 4 bases at J, with 11 bases between. The CDR3 sequence is CASSLLRGGYGYTF. CDR3 nucleotide sequence: TGTGCCAGCAGCTTATTACGGGGCGGCTATGGCTACACCTTC.

A word on this clonotype: A read error may account for a junction end that differs from germline. The chain links TRBV7-7 to TRBJ2-7, with 7 bases fitting TRBD2. The end of the DNA aligns better with TRBJ2-5, so the J call may be wrong. CDR3 length equals 18 residues. Germline CDR1 SSHAT, CDR2 FNYEAQ (reference sequence). DNA for the CDR3: TGTGCTAGCAGCCCCGGGCAGCGGCGGGCTAGCGGTAAAGAGACCCAGTACTTC. This codes for CASSPGQRRASGKETQYF.

This clonotype was found many times. The CDR3 reads CASSPGQVVEDTQYF. The CDR3 coding sequence is TGTGCCAGCAGCCCCGGACAGGTCGTCGAAGATACGCAGTATTTT. The rearrangement uses TRBV28 and TRBJ2-3, with 7 bases matching TRBD1. Trimming cost V 6 bases and J 5 bases; bases outside gene matches: 11. The CDR3 sequence is 15 residues long. Germline values: CDR1 MDHEN, CDR2 SYDVKM.

This chain links TRBV6-1 with TRBJ2-5, with D possibly being TRBD2 (5 bases). V was shortened by 6 bases and J by 0 bases, with 11 bases between the two germline ends. This CDR3 is built from 14 residues. Germline lookup yields CDR1 MNHNS and CDR2 SASEGT. The CDR3 bases are TGTGCCAGCAGCAATGGCGGGTACCAAGAGACCCAGTACTTC. It yields the protein CASSNGGYQETQYF.

Remarks on this clonotype: A much larger clone lies a single base off, so this may be a read error. The chain links TRBV5-6 to TRBJ2-1; no clear D. Trimming took off 0 bases at V and 4 bases at J, with 11 bases between the two ends. The CDR3 loop spans 15 amino acids. CDR1 is SGHDT and CDR2 is YYEEEE in the germline V gene. CDR3 loop: CASSLVSDTYNEQFF. The CDR3 DNA follows: TGTGCCAGCAGCTTGGTCAGCGACACATACAATGAGCAGTTCTTC.

The genes are TRBV3-1 and TRBJ2-7, with 9 nucleotides matching TRBD1. The CDR3 has 16 amino acids. CDR1 LGHDT and CDR2 YNNKEL come from the germline V gene (reference sequence). Trimming cost V 1 base and J 5 bases; bases outside gene matches: 9. The CDR3 region is CASSQGIGDRVHEQYF. The CDR3 coding sequence is TGTGCCAGCAGCCAAGGAATTGGGGACAGGGTCCACGAGCAGTACTTC.

This clonotype was counted between two and nine times. This chain uses TRBV11-2 with TRBJ2-5; 9 nucleotides agree with TRBD2. The junction had 10 bases not matched to a gene; V was cut back by 4 bases and J by 4 bases. Per the germline V gene, CDR1 is SGHAT and CDR2 is FQNNGV. CDR3 length: 16 residues. The CDR3 region has the DNA TGTGCCAGCAGCTACGGACTAGCGTCCTCCGTAGAGACCCAGTACTTC. Translation gives CASSYGLASSVETQYF.

This clonotype was seen only a few times. This rearrangement joins TRBV9 to TRBJ2-6; no clear D gene. Germline assignment: CDR1 SGDLS and CDR2 YYNGEE. Trimming cost V 4 bases and J 2 bases, with 10 bases left between them. The CDR3 has 15 amino acids. The CDR3 DNA reads TGTGCCAGCAGCATCCAGGATACTGGGGCCAACGTCCTGACTTTC. Amino acid sequence: CASSIQDTGANVLTF.

There are a few counts of this clonotype. The chain uses TRBV9 and TRBJ2-5; D is possibly TRBD2 (8 bases). The CDR3 length is 14 residues. The V gene lost 3 bases and the J gene lost 5 bases, with 14 bases spanning the gap. Germline V gives CDR1 SGDLS, CDR2 YYNGEE. DNA of the CDR3: TGTGCCAGCAGCGGGATAGCGGGACAGGAGACCCAGTACTTC. Protein sequence: CASSGIAGQETQYF.

There are many counts of this clonotype. The chain links TRBV5-1 to TRBJ2-7, with a weak D call TRBD2 (7 bases). From germline, CDR1 is SGHRS and CDR2 YFSETQ. The V end was cut by 3 bases, the J end by 2 bases, with 12 bases between. The CDR3 sequence is 14 residues long. The CDR3 protein is CASSSGGGPYEQYF. In DNA, the CDR3 is TGCGCCAGCAGCTCGGGGGGCGGTCCCTACGAGCAGTACTTC.

The chain couples TRBV7-9 to TRBJ2-7; 10 bases match TRBD2. Losses at the gene ends were 6 bases for V and 7 bases for J; bases not matched to a gene: 18. CDR1 is SEHNR, CDR2 FQNEAQ, per germline (reference sequence). The CDR3 consists of 17 residues. The CDR3 loop reads CASRTTSGASSYNEQYF. CDR3 coding DNA: TGTGCCAGCAGGACAACTAGCGGGGCGAGCTCCTACAATGAGCAGTACTTC.

This clonotype has at least ten counts. The V call is TRBV29-1, the J call TRBJ2-4; D could derive from TRBD1 or TRBD2 (5 bases each). This CDR3 contains 12 residues. Between the trimmed V and J ends, which lost 5 bases and 5 bases, there was a span of 10 bases. Per the germline V gene, CDR1 is SQVTM and CDR2 is ANQGSEA. The CDR3 is CSVREGQNIQYF. CDR3 DNA: TGCAGCGTTCGAGAGGGACAAAACATTCAGTACTTC.